This T cell receptor (beta chain) was identified during a study of Graves' ophthalmopathy and Graves' hyperthyroidism (dated by TCRdb to the late 2010s). At the level of the whole study: Stable hyperthyroidism was defined as no progression to ophthalmopathy within 18 months of follow-up. The study used TCR beta repertoire signatures to distinguish Graves' ophthalmopathy from Graves' hyperthyroidism and to predict progression to ophthalmopathy. In total, around 140 blood samples were TCR-sequenced: 43 ophthalmopathy, approximately 80 hyperthyroidism and approximately 17 hyperthyroidism-to-ophthalmopathy patients. To explore V-J signatures that distinguish ophthalmopathy from hyperthyroidism, a discovery set of roughly 98 patients was enrolled, made up of more than 40 with ophthalmopathy and some 56 with stable hyperthyroidism. An independent validation cohort comprised roughly 20 hyperthyroidism patients and 15 to 17 patients who later progressed from hyperthyroidism to ophthalmopathy. In six or seven hyperthyroidism patients, the T-cell repertoires found in thyroid tissue were compared with those found in blood. Following sampling, methimazole starting at 30 mg daily was administered to hyperthyroidism patients, and high-dose intravenous methylprednisolone was administered to ophthalmopathy patients. Results and caveats for the whole study, not just this receptor: In cross-validation, the 13-signature model distinguished ophthalmopathy from stable hyperthyroidism with 87.88% sensitivity and roughly 84% specificity, while in the test set the corresponding values were about 79% and 69%. In validation, the model predicted ophthalmopathy progression with more than 55% sensitivity and about 73% specificity; about a dozen predicted patients were CT-confirmed with GO in a median of approximately 6.5 months. Sample size was not predetermined statistically, and investigators were not blinded to group allocation. Among expanded thyroid clonotypes with frequency above 0.001, most also showed up in blood, which suggests that blood repertoires may reflect the thyroid immune response.

Hyperthyroidism patients were newly diagnosed, with disease duration under 2 months, and aged 18 to 65 years. Patients with other autoimmune diseases, uncontrolled infections, pregnancy or lactation were excluded. Diagnosis relied on clinical symptoms, serum thyroxine, TRAb, thyroid ultrasound and orbital computed tomography. Trizol reagent was used to extract the total RNA, and its quality was then checked on an Agilent 2100 Bioanalyzer. CDR1 and CDR2 were assigned from the germline V gene as SGDLS and YYNGEE. After removal of 5 bases from V and 5 bases from J, the junction retains 7 bases not matched to a gene. From the cysteine through the phenylalanine, the CDR3 covers 14 amino acids. CDR3 DNA only is kept here, 42 bases in frame from base 1. For repertoire sequencing, the TCR beta CDR3 regions were amplified from RNA transcripts. A first-round RT-PCR used HTBI primers with the Qiagen OneStep RT-PCR kit, followed by a second-round multiplex PCR, size selection and purification. Sequencing of the libraries was carried out on an Illumina HiSeq2000 in paired-end mode with 100 bp reads. Concerning the study's data processing: SOAPnuke was used to process the reads, removing any read that contained adapters or uncalled bases, had a mean Phred below 15, or lacked an exact match to the constant primer or identifier. COPE v1.2.5 was used to merge high-quality paired reads. Each unique nucleotide sequence was defined as a clonotype, and clonotypes were aligned to IMGT TRB V, D and J references with MiTCR v1.1. Analysis was restricted to V-J combinations with a frequency above 0.0001, which covered about 99% of repertoires. For each V-J combination, a TCR clonal expansion and chaos score was defined as F50 clonal expansion divided by the chaos observed in the TCRdist matrix. Welch's t-statistics and random forest were used to narrow the features down to 10 to 15 V-J combinations, which were then fed into a naive Bayes classifier. The Morisita-Horn index was used to measure how similar the thyroid and blood repertoires were. Using fastp trimming at Q25 and MiXCR clonotype assembly, TCRdb reanalyzed the public sequencing data and kept in-frame beta chains. Entries that share a CDR3 protein sequence are merged under the most common genes and DNA. TCRdb assigned the V and J calls; the authors' analysis was not used. The sample table lists about 500,000 distinct CDR3 sequences, roughly 39% of them with a count of one. Together, the top ten hold about 4.6% of the sample.

This clonotype came up many times. Its antigen is unknown. Per-base quality was not reported, and no clone a single base away is much larger than it. This sequence was found in an adult man with Graves' hyperthyroidism. In this chain, TRBV9 is recombined with TRBJ1-2, with 9 central nucleotides matching TRBD1. What was sequenced was peripheral blood or thyroid tissue (not recorded which). The sequenced DNA is TGTGCCAGCAGAGGACAGGGGTTAAAGTATGGCTACACCTTC. Its translation is CASRGQGLKYGYTF.